This T cell receptor beta chain was recovered during a study of cytomegalovirus exposure and HLA in healthy donors. Study-wide context: Unique TCRs numbering around 80 million, obtained from HLA-typed donors, made up an early data release.

This CDR3 spans 14 amino acids. The V gene lost 0 bases and the J gene lost 0 bases, with 5 bases spanning the gap. Germline loops: CDR1 PRHDT, CDR2 FYEKMQ (reference sequence). In the PCR, 60 Vbeta and 13 Jbeta primers were used. Clones were read by immunoSEQ multiplex PCR, and TCRdb kept only the in-frame ones, dropping some. This table has 150,000 to 200,000 clones, under 70% appearing once. This receptor was obtained from a woman aged 40 to 50 in good health and CMV-seropositive. J is TRBJ1-1 and V is TRBV13, with D uncertain. What was sequenced was PBMCs. CDR3: CASSLGQMNTEAFF. In nucleotides, the CDR3 is TGTGCCAGCAGCTTAGGCCAGATGAACACTGAAGCTTTCTTT.